This paragraph reports one T cell receptor beta chain. This clone has more than one count but fewer than ten. The antigen this receptor binds is unknown. Base qualities are not provided; no much larger clone lies one nucleotide away. The immunoSEQ Assay, a bias-controlled multiplex PCR, was used to amplify TCRbeta CDR3 regions from genomic DNA. In the authors' own workflow: The number of nucleated cells in each sample was estimated by amplification of reference gene primers within the assay. Sequence reads were collapsed and filtered to measure the absolute abundance of every unique TCRbeta CDR3 rearrangement. For each sample, productive Simpson clonality was calculated by taking the square root of Simpson's diversity index across productive rearrangements. Not all clones reach the TCRdb copy of this immuneACCESS table, which keeps in-frame sequences only. Checked studies attribute under half of the gap to unresolved V genes and leave the rest unexplained. The D gene and trimming were derived from the DNA, and the V and J assignments and clone size from that table. Recorded for this sample are a few hundred thousand clones; around 82% of them occurred a single time. Roughly 3% of the sample lies in the top ten.

The sample belongs to a study of blood T cell repertoires in COVID-19 (dated by TCRdb to about 2020). In terms of the full investigation: Samples from collaborators originated in the United States, Italy and Spain and spanned both the acute and convalescent phases of COVID-19. The prospective study material was composed of cDNA or gDNA derived from T cells, B-cell-depleted T cells, or PBMCs. The dataset comprised deeply sampled blood TCRbeta repertoires from subjects exposed to, actively infected with, or recovered from COVID-19. The samples were drawn from two sources: the first 160 participants of the ongoing ImmuneRACE study, and over 1,000 subjects contributed by 6 global collaborators. The sample metadata nearly always contained a de-identified subject ID, COVID-19 status, age in years and sex. The repertoires were made available in a free public database intended to serve as a resource for research on the immune response to SARS-CoV-2. Where HLA class I and class II types were available, the types were taken from metadata supplied by the sample provider, not from assay-based typing. Overall results and qualifications from the work: The amount of clinical and demographic metadata varied by source and participant and was provided uncurated.

V and J are truncated by 0 bases and 7 bases respectively, leaving an intervening sequence of 14 bases. Reading from cysteine to phenylalanine, the CDR3 counts 15 amino acids. Left in the record is the CDR3 DNA by itself, 45 bases read in frame from the first base. From a lookup of the germline V gene (reference sequence), CDR1 and CDR2 are SGHKS and YYEKEE. The collaborating institutions used their own protocols to collect whole blood in K2EDTA tubes. For TCRbeta analysis, collaborators shipped samples as frozen whole blood, isolated PBMCs, or DNA extracted from either of those sample types. The clonotype comes from a woman aged 18-29 years with acute or convalescent COVID-19. The sequencing sample was made of peripheral blood. The chain was built from TRBV5-5 and TRBJ2-1; the best D guess is TRBD1, with 7 bases matching. CDR3 reads: CASSLVAQGRNEQFF. The bases read TGTGCCAGCAGCTTGGTAGCACAGGGGAGGAATGAGCAGTTCTTC.